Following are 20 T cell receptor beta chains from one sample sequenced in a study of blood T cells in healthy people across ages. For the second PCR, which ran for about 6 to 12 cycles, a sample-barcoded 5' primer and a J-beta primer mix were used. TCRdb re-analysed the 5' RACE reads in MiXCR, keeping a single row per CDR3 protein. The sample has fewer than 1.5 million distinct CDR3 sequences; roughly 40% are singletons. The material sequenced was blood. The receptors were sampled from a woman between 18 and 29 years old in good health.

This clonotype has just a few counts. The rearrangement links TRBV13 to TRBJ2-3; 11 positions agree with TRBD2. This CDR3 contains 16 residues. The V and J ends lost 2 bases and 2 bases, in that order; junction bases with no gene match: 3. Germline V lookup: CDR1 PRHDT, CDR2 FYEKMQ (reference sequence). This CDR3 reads CASSLISGRATDTQYF. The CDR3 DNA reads TGTGCCAGCAGCTTAATTAGCGGGAGGGCCACAGATACGCAGTATTTT. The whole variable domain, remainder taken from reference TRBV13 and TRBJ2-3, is AAGVIQSPRHLIKEKRETATLKCYPIPRHDTVYWYQQGPGQDPQFLISFYEKMQSDKGSIPDRFSAQQFSDYHSELNMSSLELGDSALYFCASSLISGRATDTQYFGPGTRLTVL.

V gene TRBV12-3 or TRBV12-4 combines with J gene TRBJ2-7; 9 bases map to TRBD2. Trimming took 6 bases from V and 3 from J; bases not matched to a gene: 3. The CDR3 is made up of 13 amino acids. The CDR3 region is CASSVAGDYEQYF. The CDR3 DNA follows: TGTGCCAGCAGCGTAGCGGGGGACTACGAGCAGTACTTC.

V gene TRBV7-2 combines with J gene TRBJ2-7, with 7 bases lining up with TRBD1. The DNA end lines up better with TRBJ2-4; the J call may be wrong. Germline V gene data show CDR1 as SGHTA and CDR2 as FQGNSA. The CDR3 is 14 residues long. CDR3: CASKGQTGGDIQYF. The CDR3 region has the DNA TGTGCCAGCAAGGGACAGACAGGAGGTGACATTCAGTACTTC.

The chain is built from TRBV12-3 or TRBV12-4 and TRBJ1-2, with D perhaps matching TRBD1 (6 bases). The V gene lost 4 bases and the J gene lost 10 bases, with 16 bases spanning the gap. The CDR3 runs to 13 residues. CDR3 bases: TGTGCCAGCAGTTCCCGCTCTGACAGGAACTACACCTTC. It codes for CASSSRSDRNYTF.

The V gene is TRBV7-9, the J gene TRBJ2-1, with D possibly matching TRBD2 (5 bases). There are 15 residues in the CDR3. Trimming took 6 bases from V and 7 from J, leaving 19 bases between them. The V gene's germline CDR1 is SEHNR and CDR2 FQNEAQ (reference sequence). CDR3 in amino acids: CASRTELGKNNEQFF. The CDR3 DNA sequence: TGTGCCAGCAGGACGGAACTAGGGAAGAATAATGAGCAGTTCTTC. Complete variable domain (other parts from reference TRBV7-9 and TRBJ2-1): DTGVSQNPRHKITKRGQNVTFRCDPISEHNRLYWYRQTLGQGPEFLTYFQNEAQLEKSRLLSDRFSAERPKGSFSTLEIQRTEQGDSAMYLCASRTELGKNNEQFFGPGTRLTVL.

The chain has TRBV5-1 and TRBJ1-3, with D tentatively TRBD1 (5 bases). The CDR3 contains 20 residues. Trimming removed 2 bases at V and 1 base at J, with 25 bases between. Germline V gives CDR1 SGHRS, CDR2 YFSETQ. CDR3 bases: TGCGCCAGCAGCTTCGAGGGCATGGGGGGATCGTACCGATCTGGAAACACCATATATTTT. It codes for CASSFEGMGGSYRSGNTIYF.

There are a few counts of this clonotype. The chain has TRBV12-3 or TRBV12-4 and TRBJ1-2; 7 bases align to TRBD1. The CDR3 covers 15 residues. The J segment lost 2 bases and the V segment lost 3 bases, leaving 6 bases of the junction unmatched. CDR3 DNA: TGTGCCAGCAGTTTGTTAGGGACAGCCAACTATGGCTACACCTTC. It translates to CASSLLGTANYGYTF.

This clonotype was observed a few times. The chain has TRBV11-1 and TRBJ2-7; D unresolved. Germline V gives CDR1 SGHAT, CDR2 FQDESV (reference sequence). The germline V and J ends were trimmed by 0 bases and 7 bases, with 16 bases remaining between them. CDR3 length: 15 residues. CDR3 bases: TGTGCCAGCAGCTTAGCGGATGCCTCCTACAATGAGCAGTACTTC. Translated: CASSLADASYNEQYF.

The CDR3 DNA is TGCAGTGTTAAAAGGGCGGGGACGCTGGGCTATGGCTACACCTTC. This encodes CSVKRAGTLGYGYTF. V and J are TRBV20-1 and TRBJ1-2, with D possibly TRBD1 on 5 matching bases. The CDR3 has 15 residues. In germline, CDR1 is DFQATT, CDR2 SNEGSKA (reference sequence). Trimming removed 7 bases from V and 4 bases from J, with 22 bases in between.

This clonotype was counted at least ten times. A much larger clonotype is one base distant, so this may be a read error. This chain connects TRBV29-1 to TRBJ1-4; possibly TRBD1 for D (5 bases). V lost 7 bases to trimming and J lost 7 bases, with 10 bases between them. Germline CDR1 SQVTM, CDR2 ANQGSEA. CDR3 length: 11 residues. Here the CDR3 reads CSGGGAEKLFF. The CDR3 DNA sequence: TGCAGCGGTGGAGGGGCTGAAAAACTGTTTTTT. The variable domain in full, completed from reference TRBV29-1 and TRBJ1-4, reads SAVISQKPSRDICQRGTSLTIQCQVDSQVTMMFWYRQQPGQSLTLIATANQGSEATYESGFVIDKFPISRPNLTFSTLTVSNMSPEDSSIYLCSGGGAEKLFFGSGTQLSVL.

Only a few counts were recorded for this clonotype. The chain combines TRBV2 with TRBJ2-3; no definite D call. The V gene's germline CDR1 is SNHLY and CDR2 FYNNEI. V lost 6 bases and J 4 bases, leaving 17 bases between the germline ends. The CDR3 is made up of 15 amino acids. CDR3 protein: CASRLQRLRSDTQYF. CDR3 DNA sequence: TGTGCCAGCAGATTACAGCGTCTGCGCTCAGATACGCAGTATTTT.

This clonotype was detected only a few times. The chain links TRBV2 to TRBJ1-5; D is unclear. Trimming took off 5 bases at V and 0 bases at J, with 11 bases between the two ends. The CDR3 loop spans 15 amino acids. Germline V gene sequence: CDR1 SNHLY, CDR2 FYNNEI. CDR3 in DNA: TGTGCCAGCAGTCCTGTCGCCTATAGCAATCAGCCCCAGCATTTT. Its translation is CASSPVAYSNQPQHF.

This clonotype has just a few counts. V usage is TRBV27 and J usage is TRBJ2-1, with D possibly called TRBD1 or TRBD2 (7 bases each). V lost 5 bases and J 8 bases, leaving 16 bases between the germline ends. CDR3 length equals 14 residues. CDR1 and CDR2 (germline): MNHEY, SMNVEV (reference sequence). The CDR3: CASSPRGGRDEQFF. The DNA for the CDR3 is TGTGCCAGCAGTCCCAGGGGGGGCCGTGATGAGCAGTTCTTC.

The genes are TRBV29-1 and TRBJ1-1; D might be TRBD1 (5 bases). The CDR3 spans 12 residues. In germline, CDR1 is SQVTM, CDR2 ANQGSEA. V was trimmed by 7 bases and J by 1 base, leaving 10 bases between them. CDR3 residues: CSESTGNTEAFF. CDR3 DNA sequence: TGCAGCGAAAGCACAGGGAACACTGAAGCTTTCTTT.

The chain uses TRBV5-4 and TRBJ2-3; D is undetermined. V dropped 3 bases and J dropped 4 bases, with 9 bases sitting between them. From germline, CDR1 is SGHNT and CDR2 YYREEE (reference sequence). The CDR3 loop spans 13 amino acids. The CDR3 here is CASSSDPADTQYF. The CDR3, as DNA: TGTGCCAGCAGCTCGGACCCGGCAGATACGCAGTATTTT. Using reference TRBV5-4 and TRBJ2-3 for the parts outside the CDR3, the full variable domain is ETGVTQSPTHLIKTRGQQVTLRCSSQSGHNTVSWYQQALGQGPQFIFQYYREEENGRGNFPPRFSGLQFPNYSSELNVNALELDDSALYLCASSSDPADTQYFGPGTRLTVL.

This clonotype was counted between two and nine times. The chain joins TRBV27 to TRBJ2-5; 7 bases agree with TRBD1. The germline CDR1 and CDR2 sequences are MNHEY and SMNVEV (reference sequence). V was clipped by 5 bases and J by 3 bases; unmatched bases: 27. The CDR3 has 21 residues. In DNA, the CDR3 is TGTGCCAGCAGTCCTAGGCCCCGGGTTGAAGGGGGCCGTGTAAGAAAAGAGACCCAGTACTTC. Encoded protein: CASSPRPRVEGGRVRKETQYF.

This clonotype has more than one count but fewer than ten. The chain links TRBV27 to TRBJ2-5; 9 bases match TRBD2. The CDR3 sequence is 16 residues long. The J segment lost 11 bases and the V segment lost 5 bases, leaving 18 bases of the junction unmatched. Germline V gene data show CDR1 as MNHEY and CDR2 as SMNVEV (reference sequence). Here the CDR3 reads CASSRDQAGGPGEQYF. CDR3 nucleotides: TGTGCCAGCAGTCGCGACCAAGCGGGGGGTCCGGGGGAGCAGTACTTC.

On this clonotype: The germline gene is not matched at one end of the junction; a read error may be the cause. CDR3 residues: CAIGERREPLGEQFF. CDR3 coding DNA: TGTGCCATCGGTGAGCGGCGGGAGCCTTTGGGTGAGCAGTTCTTC. The chain couples TRBV10-3 to TRBJ2-1, with TRBD2 matching 7 bases. In germline, CDR1 is ENHRY, CDR2 SYGVKD. The CDR3 consists of 15 residues.

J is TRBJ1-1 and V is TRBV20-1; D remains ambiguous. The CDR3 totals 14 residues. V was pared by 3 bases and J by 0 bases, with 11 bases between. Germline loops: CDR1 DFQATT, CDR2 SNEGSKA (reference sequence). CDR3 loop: CSARVVHLNTEAFF. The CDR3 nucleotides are TGCAGTGCTAGGGTAGTCCATTTGAACACTGAAGCTTTCTTT.

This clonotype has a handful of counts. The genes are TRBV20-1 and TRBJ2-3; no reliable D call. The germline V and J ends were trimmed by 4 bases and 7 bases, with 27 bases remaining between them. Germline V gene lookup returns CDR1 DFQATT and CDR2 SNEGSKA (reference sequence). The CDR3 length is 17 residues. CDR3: CSAMVWGRLPLGYTQYF. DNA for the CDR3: TGCAGTGCTATGGTATGGGGTCGGCTTCCCCTAGGGTATACGCAGTATTTT.